A selection of T cell receptor beta chains follows, all from one sample in a study of blood T cell repertoires in COVID-19. Produced via immunoSEQ multiplex PCR; TCRdb's table is partial and in-frame only. The repertoire holds 200,000 to 250,000 clones, with more than 75% as singletons. Sample: peripheral blood. The receptors stem from an elderly man with acute or convalescent COVID-19. CDR3s include the opening cysteine and the closing phenylalanine or tryptophan. The order of the fields is CDR3 protein, CDR3 DNA, clone size, V gene, J gene, CDR3 length, D gene. D genes are given only for firm matches. A row's size may be missing; if present it is once, few, many or a size class.

CDR3 protein: CASRSGYINSPLHF; CDR3 DNA: TGTGCCAGCAGATCCGGGTACATCAATTCACCCCTCCACTTT; clone size: once; V gene: TRBV28; J gene: TRBJ1-6; CDR3 length: 14; D gene: NA
CDR3 protein: CASTARGNYGYTF; CDR3 DNA: TGTGCCAGCACCGCCCGGGGGAACTATGGCTACACCTTC; clone size: NA; V gene: TRBV12-3/TRBV12-4; J gene: TRBJ1-2; CDR3 length: 13; D gene: NA
CDR3 protein: CASSVGGTGGTTFF; CDR3 DNA: TGTGCCAGCAGCGTAGGGGGGACAGGGGGAACTACTTTCTTT; clone size: NA; V gene: TRBV9; J gene: TRBJ1-1; CDR3 length: 14; D gene: TRBD1
CDR3 protein: CSVLTGAGNYGYTF; CDR3 DNA: TGCAGCGTTCTTACCGGGGCGGGAAACTATGGCTACACCTTC; clone size: NA; V gene: TRBV29-1; J gene: TRBJ1-2; CDR3 length: 14; D gene: NA
CDR3 protein: CASTRGLPEAFF; CDR3 DNA: TGTGCCAGCACTCGGGGATTACCTGAAGCTTTCTTT; clone size: NA; V gene: TRBV12-3/TRBV12-4; J gene: TRBJ1-1; CDR3 length: 12; D gene: NA
CDR3 protein: CASSQGPATGSNQPQHF; CDR3 DNA: TGCGCCAGCAGCCAAGGTCCCGCGACAGGAAGCAATCAGCCCCAGCATTTT; clone size: NA; V gene: TRBV4-3; J gene: TRBJ1-5; CDR3 length: 17; D gene: NA
CDR3 protein: CSVEGGTGGTYEQYF; CDR3 DNA: TGCAGCGTTGAGGGCGGGACAGGGGGCACCTACGAGCAGTACTTC; clone size: NA; V gene: TRBV29-1; J gene: TRBJ2-7; CDR3 length: 15; D gene: TRBD1
CDR3 protein: CASAGQNNEKLFF; CDR3 DNA: TGTGCCAGCGCCGGACAGAATAATGAAAAACTGTTTTTT; clone size: NA; V gene: TRBV2; J gene: TRBJ1-4; CDR3 length: 13; D gene: NA
CDR3 protein: CASSWGQESSYEQYF; CDR3 DNA: TGTGCCAGCAGCTGGGGACAGGAGAGCTCCTACGAGCAGTACTTC; clone size: NA; V gene: TRBV5-6; J gene: TRBJ2-7; CDR3 length: 15; D gene: TRBD1
CDR3 protein: CASSRTSGSWIGEFF; CDR3 DNA: TGTGCCAGCAGCCGAACTAGCGGGTCCTGGATTGGGGAGTTCTTC; clone size: NA; V gene: TRBV6-2/TRBV6-3; J gene: TRBJ2-1; CDR3 length: 15; D gene: TRBD2
CDR3 protein: CAISEPGTGGSEQYF; CDR3 DNA: TGTGCCATCAGTGAGCCGGGGACAGGGGGCTCCGAGCAGTACTTC; clone size: NA; V gene: TRBV10-3; J gene: TRBJ2-7; CDR3 length: 15; D gene: TRBD1
CDR3 protein: CASSLGAFTGELFF; CDR3 DNA: TGTGCCAGCAGCTTGGGGGCGTTCACCGGGGAGCTGTTTTTT; clone size: NA; V gene: TRBV7-9; J gene: TRBJ2-2; CDR3 length: 14; D gene: NA
CDR3 protein: CASSPISGGETQYF; CDR3 DNA: TGTGCCAGCAGCCCTATTTCGGGAGGCGAGACCCAGTACTTC; clone size: NA; V gene: TRBV9; J gene: TRBJ2-5; CDR3 length: 14; D gene: TRBD2
CDR3 protein: CASSLANEQYF; CDR3 DNA: TGTGCCAGCAGCTTAGCCAACGAGCAGTACTTC; clone size: NA; V gene: TRBV7-9; J gene: TRBJ2-7; CDR3 length: 11; D gene: NA
CDR3 protein: CASSFRGLEAFF; CDR3 DNA: TGTGCCAGCAGCTTCAGGGGGCTTGAAGCTTTCTTT; clone size: few; V gene: TRBV7-2; J gene: TRBJ1-1; CDR3 length: 12; D gene: TRBD1
CDR3 protein: CASRPGDNYGYTF; CDR3 DNA: TGTGCCAGCAGGCCAGGGGACAACTATGGCTACACCTTC; clone size: NA; V gene: TRBV28; J gene: TRBJ1-2; CDR3 length: 13; D gene: NA
CDR3 protein: CASSETGSYEQYF; CDR3 DNA: TGTGCCAGTTCCGAAACGGGGTCCTACGAGCAGTACTTC; clone size: NA; V gene: TRBV7-6; J gene: TRBJ2-7; CDR3 length: 13; D gene: NA
CDR3 protein: CASSQDPVVSGNTIYF; CDR3 DNA: TGTGCCAGCAGCCAAGATCCGGTGGTCTCTGGAAACACCATATATTTT; clone size: NA; V gene: TRBV4-2; J gene: TRBJ1-3; CDR3 length: 16; D gene: NA
CDR3 protein: CASSIRDITYEQYF; CDR3 DNA: TGTGCCAGTAGTATCCGGGACATCACCTACGAGCAGTACTTC; clone size: NA; V gene: TRBV19; J gene: TRBJ2-7; CDR3 length: 14; D gene: NA
CDR3 protein: CASSIRQGRANTGELFF; CDR3 DNA: TGTGCCAGCAGCATAAGACAGGGCCGAGCGAACACCGGGGAGCTGTTTTTT; clone size: NA; V gene: TRBV27; J gene: TRBJ2-2; CDR3 length: 17; D gene: TRBD1
CDR3 protein: CASSLDLTPVQPQHF; CDR3 DNA: TGTGCCAGCAGCTTAGACCTTACCCCGGTTCAGCCCCAGCATTTT; clone size: NA; V gene: TRBV7-2; J gene: TRBJ1-5; CDR3 length: 15; D gene: NA
CDR3 protein: CASSPEQLGGYTF; CDR3 DNA: TGTGCCAGCTCACCTGAACAGCTCGGTGGCTACACCTTC; clone size: NA; V gene: TRBV18; J gene: TRBJ1-2; CDR3 length: 13; D gene: NA
CDR3 protein: CASSQDLQGSYQPQHF; CDR3 DNA: TGCGCCAGCAGCCAAGATCTTCAGGGATCATATCAGCCCCAGCATTTT; clone size: NA; V gene: TRBV4-1; J gene: TRBJ1-5; CDR3 length: 16; D gene: NA
CDR3 protein: CASSPGRQGAGGTEAFF; CDR3 DNA: TGTGCCAGCAGTCCCGGACGACAGGGGGCTGGAGGGACTGAAGCTTTCTTT; clone size: NA; V gene: TRBV6-6; J gene: TRBJ1-1; CDR3 length: 17; D gene: TRBD1
CDR3 protein: CASSLLAVYNEQFF; CDR3 DNA: TGTGCCAGCAGTTTACTAGCGGTATACAATGAGCAGTTCTTC; clone size: NA; V gene: TRBV27; J gene: TRBJ2-1; CDR3 length: 14; D gene: TRBD2
CDR3 protein: CATRRGEKAFF; CDR3 DNA: TGTGCCACCAGGCGGGGGGAGAAAGCTTTCTTT; clone size: few; V gene: TRBV24-1; J gene: TRBJ1-1; CDR3 length: 11; D gene: NA
CDR3 protein: CASSLNSQGSNEKLFF; CDR3 DNA: TGCGCCAGCAGCTTGAACTCACAGGGCTCCAATGAAAAACTGTTTTTT; clone size: NA; V gene: TRBV5-1; J gene: TRBJ1-4; CDR3 length: 16; D gene: NA
CDR3 protein: CAISNRGLAIGAFF; CDR3 DNA: TGTGCCATCAGTAACAGGGGCTTGGCAATCGGAGCTTTCTTT; clone size: NA; V gene: TRBV10-3; J gene: TRBJ1-1; CDR3 length: 14; D gene: TRBD1
CDR3 protein: CASSLVMGQGGRGYTF; CDR3 DNA: TGTGCCAGCAGCTTGGTTATGGGTCAGGGCGGCCGTGGCTACACCTTC; clone size: NA; V gene: TRBV5-6; J gene: TRBJ1-2; CDR3 length: 16; D gene: NA
CDR3 protein: CAAVASLNQPQHF; CDR3 DNA: TGTGCAGCAGTGGCTAGTTTGAATCAGCCCCAGCATTTT; clone size: NA; V gene: TRBV28; J gene: TRBJ1-5; CDR3 length: 13; D gene: NA
CDR3 protein: CASSVRGPDREGPYNEQFF; CDR3 DNA: TGTGCCAGCTCAGTTCGAGGGCCGGACAGGGAGGGACCCTACAATGAGCAGTTCTTC; clone size: NA; V gene: TRBV18; J gene: TRBJ2-1; CDR3 length: 19; D gene: NA
CDR3 protein: CATSRDGTSYNEQFF; CDR3 DNA: TGTGCCACCAGCAGAGACGGTACCTCCTACAATGAGCAGTTCTTC; clone size: NA; V gene: TRBV15; J gene: TRBJ2-1; CDR3 length: 15; D gene: NA
CDR3 protein: CAISEDSTNQPQHF; CDR3 DNA: TGTGCCATCAGTGAAGACAGTACCAATCAGCCCCAGCATTTT; clone size: NA; V gene: TRBV10-3; J gene: TRBJ1-5; CDR3 length: 14; D gene: NA
CDR3 protein: CASSPPPGQGNTEAFF; CDR3 DNA: TGTGCCAGCAGTCCCCCTCCGGGACAGGGGAACACTGAAGCTTTCTTT; clone size: once; V gene: TRBV28; J gene: TRBJ1-1; CDR3 length: 16; D gene: TRBD1
CDR3 protein: CSVGTGANTEAFF; CDR3 DNA: TGCAGCGTTGGAACAGGGGCAAACACTGAAGCTTTCTTT; clone size: NA; V gene: TRBV29-1; J gene: TRBJ1-1; CDR3 length: 13; D gene: TRBD1
CDR3 protein: CASSLGDSRRQPQHF; CDR3 DNA: TGTGCCAGCAGTTTAGGGGACAGCCGCCGTCAGCCCCAGCATTTT; clone size: few; V gene: TRBV28; J gene: TRBJ1-5; CDR3 length: 15; D gene: TRBD1
CDR3 protein: CASSPLAGASNEQFF; CDR3 DNA: TGTGCCAGCAGCCCACTAGCGGGGGCATCCAATGAGCAGTTCTTC; clone size: NA; V gene: TRBV7-3; J gene: TRBJ2-1; CDR3 length: 15; D gene: TRBD2
CDR3 protein: CASSQGGLMNTEAFF; CDR3 DNA: TGTGCCAGCAGCCAAGGAGGGCTTATGAACACTGAAGCTTTCTTT; clone size: NA; V gene: TRBV3-1/TRBV3-2; J gene: TRBJ1-1; CDR3 length: 15; D gene: NA
CDR3 protein: CASSQPGQSFGYTF; CDR3 DNA: TGCGCCAGCAGCCAACCGGGACAGTCGTTTGGCTACACCTTC; clone size: NA; V gene: TRBV4-3; J gene: TRBJ1-2; CDR3 length: 14; D gene: TRBD1
CDR3 protein: CASSTRTGPSDDGYTF; CDR3 DNA: TGTGCCAGCAGCACAAGGACAGGGCCCTCGGATGATGGCTACACCTTC; clone size: NA; V gene: TRBV5-4; J gene: TRBJ1-2; CDR3 length: 16; D gene: TRBD1
CDR3 protein: CASSLLLLGSSGANVLTF; CDR3 DNA: TGTGCCAGCAGTTTACTTCTTTTGGGGAGCTCTGGGGCCAACGTCCTGACTTTC; clone size: NA; V gene: TRBV28; J gene: TRBJ2-6; CDR3 length: 18; D gene: NA
CDR3 protein: CASRGPGQGGEKLFF; CDR3 DNA: TGTGCCAGCAGGGGACCGGGACAGGGAGGTGAAAAACTGTTTTTT; clone size: NA; V gene: TRBV28; J gene: TRBJ1-4; CDR3 length: 15; D gene: TRBD1
CDR3 protein: CASSPGTSDDTQYF; CDR3 DNA: TGCGCCAGCAGCCCCGGGACTAGCGACGATACGCAGTATTTT; clone size: NA; V gene: TRBV5-1; J gene: TRBJ2-3; CDR3 length: 14; D gene: TRBD2
CDR3 protein: CASSFDSLNQPQHF; CDR3 DNA: TGTGCCAGCAGCTTTGACAGCCTAAATCAGCCCCAGCATTTT; clone size: NA; V gene: TRBV7-8; J gene: TRBJ1-5; CDR3 length: 14; D gene: NA
CDR3 protein: CASQRDAEETQYF; CDR3 DNA: TGTGCCAGCCAGAGGGATGCTGAAGAGACCCAGTACTTC; clone size: NA; V gene: TRBV7-9; J gene: TRBJ2-5; CDR3 length: 13; D gene: NA
CDR3 protein: CASSLLTRGKGYTF; CDR3 DNA: TGTGCCAGCAGTTTACTAACCAGGGGGAAAGGCTACACCTTC; clone size: NA; V gene: TRBV28; J gene: TRBJ1-2; CDR3 length: 14; D gene: TRBD1
CDR3 protein: CASTRGDRGYQPQHF; CDR3 DNA: TGTGCCAGCACCCGAGGGGACAGGGGATATCAGCCCCAGCATTTT; clone size: NA; V gene: TRBV28; J gene: TRBJ1-5; CDR3 length: 15; D gene: TRBD1
CDR3 protein: CASSQDRGRWNTGELFF; CDR3 DNA: TGTGCCAGCAGCCAAGACAGGGGGCGCTGGAACACCGGGGAGCTGTTTTTT; clone size: NA; V gene: TRBV4-2; J gene: TRBJ2-2; CDR3 length: 17; D gene: TRBD1
CDR3 protein: CASNNDNVGEQYF; CDR3 DNA: TGTGCCAGCAACAACGACAACGTCGGAGAGCAGTACTTC; clone size: once; V gene: TRBV7-2; J gene: TRBJ2-7; CDR3 length: 13; D gene: NA
CDR3 protein: CASSISSGRTEAFF; CDR3 DNA: TGTGCCAGTAGTATTTCCTCTGGGAGAACTGAAGCTTTCTTT; clone size: NA; V gene: TRBV19; J gene: TRBJ1-1; CDR3 length: 14; D gene: NA
CDR3 protein: CASLGPGVLTGELFF; CDR3 DNA: TGTGCCAGCCTGGGTCCAGGGGTTTTAACCGGGGAGCTGTTTTTT; clone size: NA; V gene: TRBV7-9; J gene: TRBJ2-2; CDR3 length: 15; D gene: NA
CDR3 protein: CASSRTSNYEQYF; CDR3 DNA: TGTGCCAGCAGCCGGACTAGTAACTACGAGCAGTACTTC; clone size: NA; V gene: TRBV12-3/TRBV12-4; J gene: TRBJ2-7; CDR3 length: 13; D gene: TRBD2
CDR3 protein: CASSGGQGAQQPQHF; CDR3 DNA: TGCGCCAGCAGTGGGGGACAGGGGGCGCAACAGCCCCAGCATTTT; clone size: NA; V gene: TRBV10-2; J gene: TRBJ1-5; CDR3 length: 15; D gene: TRBD1
CDR3 protein: CASTLRVTGGYEQYF; CDR3 DNA: TGTGCCAGCACTCTAAGGGTGACAGGGGGCTACGAGCAGTACTTC; clone size: NA; V gene: TRBV6-5; J gene: TRBJ2-7; CDR3 length: 15; D gene: TRBD1